These T cell receptor beta chains were read from a single sample in a study of cytomegalovirus exposure and HLA in healthy donors. TCRdb's copy holds only in-frame clones and misses some; the assay was immunoSEQ multiplex PCR. This repertoire shows about 110,000 clones, 15% found once; its top ten account for 1.9%. What was sequenced was PBMCs. Receptors originate from a woman under 30 in good health and CMV-seronegative. Both conserved end residues are trimmed from each CDR3. Each record gives: V gene, clone size, D gene, J gene, CDR3 protein. D genes are given only for firm matches. Not every row has a clone size; where given, it reads once, few, many or a size class.

TRBV7-6	few	-	TRBJ1-1	ASSLAGAGTEAF
TRBV19	few	-	TRBJ2-5	ASSTDYQETQY
TRBV4-1	few	TRBD2	TRBJ2-7	ASSQEDGLVGYEQY
TRBV30	few	-	TRBJ1-1	AWIVPGHKNTEAF
TRBV5-1	-	-	TRBJ1-1	ASSSVGVGNTEAF
TRBV9	-	-	TRBJ2-3	ASSAYRDTDTQY
TRBV29-1	few	-	TRBJ2-5	SVGGGGETQY
TRBV11-3	-	TRBD2	TRBJ2-3	ASSRGLSFTDTQY
TRBV27	few	-	TRBJ1-5	ASSLEGGAQH
TRBV19	-	-	TRBJ2-6	ASSKGVGANVLT
TRBV5-4	-	TRBD1	TRBJ2-7	ASSIGTGSSYEQY
TRBV10-2	few	TRBD1	TRBJ2-5	ATQTGSVETQY
TRBV28	few	-	TRBJ2-7	ASSTHVTGNTYEQY
TRBV29-1	few	TRBD1	TRBJ1-2	SVNVRDSYYGYT
TRBV2	-	-	TRBJ2-1	ASSELAGDYNEQF
TRBV10-1	-	TRBD1	TRBJ2-5	ASSRTGDGTQY
TRBV27	-	-	TRBJ1-2	ASSPGGYGYT